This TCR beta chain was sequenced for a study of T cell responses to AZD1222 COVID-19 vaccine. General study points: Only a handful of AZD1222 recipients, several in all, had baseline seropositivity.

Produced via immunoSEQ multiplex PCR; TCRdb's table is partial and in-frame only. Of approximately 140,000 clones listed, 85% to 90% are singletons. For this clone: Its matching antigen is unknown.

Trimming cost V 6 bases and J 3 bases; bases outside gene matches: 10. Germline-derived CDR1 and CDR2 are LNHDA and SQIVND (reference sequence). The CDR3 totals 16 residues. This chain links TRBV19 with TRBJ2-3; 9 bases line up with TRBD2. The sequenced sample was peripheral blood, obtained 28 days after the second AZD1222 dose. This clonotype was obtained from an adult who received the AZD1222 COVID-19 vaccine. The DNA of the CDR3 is TGTGCCAGTAGCCTCCCGAGCGGGGGGACAACAGATACGCAGTATTTT. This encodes CASSLPSGGTTDTQYF.